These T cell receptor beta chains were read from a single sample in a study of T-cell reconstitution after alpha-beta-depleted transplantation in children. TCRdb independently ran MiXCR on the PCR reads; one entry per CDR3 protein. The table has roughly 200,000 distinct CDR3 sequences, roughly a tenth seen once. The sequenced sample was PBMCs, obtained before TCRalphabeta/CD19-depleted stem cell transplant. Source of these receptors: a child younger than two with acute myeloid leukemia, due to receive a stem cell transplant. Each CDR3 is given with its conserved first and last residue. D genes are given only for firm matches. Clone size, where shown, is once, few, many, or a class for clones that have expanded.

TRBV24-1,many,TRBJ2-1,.,CATDSRVDEQFF,TGTGCCACCGACAGCAGGGTCGATGAGCAGTTCTTC
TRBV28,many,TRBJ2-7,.,CASGVYEQYF,TGTGCCAGCGGGGTGTACGAGCAGTACTTC
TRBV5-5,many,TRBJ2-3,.,CASRAQTGGNTQYF,TGTGCCAGCAGAGCCCAGACAGGCGGGAATACGCAGTATTTT
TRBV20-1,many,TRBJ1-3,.,CSARGGKQGNTIYF,TGCAGTGCCAGGGGAGGGAAACAGGGAAACACCATATATTTT
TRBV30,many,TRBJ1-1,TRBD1,CACRDRAEAFF,TGTGCCTGCAGAGACAGGGCTGAAGCTTTCTTT
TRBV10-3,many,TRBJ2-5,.,CATSPGPREETQYF,TGTGCCACCAGCCCGGGCCCTAGGGAGGAGACCCAGTACTTC
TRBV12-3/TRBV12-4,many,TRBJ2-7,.,CASREKGRGYEQYF,TGTGCCAGCAGAGAAAAGGGCAGGGGCTACGAGCAGTACTTC
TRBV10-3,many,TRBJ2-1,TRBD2,CAISESGTSKFF,TGTGCCATCAGTGAGTCGGGGACTAGCAAGTTCTTC
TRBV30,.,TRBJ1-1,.,CAWSWQGLNTEAFF,TGTGCCTGGAGTTGGCAGGGCCTGAACACTGAAGCTTTCTTT
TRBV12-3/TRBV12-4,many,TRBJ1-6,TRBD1,CASSLPPPHRGINSPLHF,TGTGCCAGCAGTTTACCTCCACCACACAGGGGAATAAATTCACCCCTCCACTTT
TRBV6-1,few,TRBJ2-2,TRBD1,CASSGFYLGTGDTGELFF,TGTGCCAGCAGTGGATTCTACCTCGGGACAGGGGACACCGGGGAGCTGTTTTTT
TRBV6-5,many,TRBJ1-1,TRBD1,CASSYPPRGRLNTEAFF,TGTGCCAGCAGTTACCCCCCCAGGGGGCGTTTGAACACTGAAGCTTTCTTT
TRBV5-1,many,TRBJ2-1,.,CASTDPRYNEQFF,TGCGCCAGCACTGATCCAAGGTACAATGAGCAGTTCTTC
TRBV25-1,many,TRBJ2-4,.,CASSPRAQGAKNIQYF,TGTGCCAGCAGTCCCCGGGCGCAGGGGGCCAAAAACATTCAGTACTTC